The 14 T cell receptor beta chains below were found in one sample sequenced in a study of CD8+CD57+ T cells in acquired aplastic anemia (dated by TCRdb to the late 2010s). The sample was run on an Illumina HiSeq 2000. Genomic DNA served as template for TCR beta VDJ combination and CDR3 sequence profiling. Through fastp at Q25 and MiXCR, TCRdb rebuilt clones from the public reads, retaining in-frame beta chains. For every CDR3 protein sequence, its rows merge into one entry that carries the most common genes and DNA. Across this sample there are approximately 130,000 distinct CDR3 sequences, with almost 40% seen only once. Jointly, the top ten make up approximately 2.6% of the sample. Patients chosen for sequencing had shown expansion of CD8+CD57+ cells by flow cytometry. Sequenced: sorted CD4+, CD8+, or CD8+CD57+ T cells (not recorded which) from PBMCs. These receptors were collected from a human donor with aplastic anemia.

This clonotype was detected ten times or more. V and J are TRBV6-5 and TRBJ2-7, with 7 bases matching TRBD1. V trimming: 4 bases; J trimming: 0 bases; junction bases outside the gene matches: 3. CDR3 length equals 14 residues. Germline V lookup: CDR1 MNHEY, CDR2 SVGAGI. The CDR3 here is CASSWDRNSYEQYV. The CDR3 region has the DNA TGTGCCAGCAGTTGGGACAGAAACTCCTACGAGCAGTACGTC.

Judged by abundance, this clonotype is medium-sized (0.01 to 0.1%). This chain uses TRBV15 with TRBJ2-7, with D possibly TRBD2 on 5 matching bases. This CDR3 is built from 9 residues. The ends were cut back, 9 bases at V and 7 bases at J, with 7 bases in the middle. The germline gives CDR1 LNHNV, CDR2 YYDKDF (reference sequence). CDR3 sequence reads: CATRGEQYF. CDR3 DNA: TGTGCCACTAGAGGGGAGCAGTACTTC.

This chain uses TRBV7-2 with TRBJ2-7; D assignment may be TRBD1 or TRBD2 (5 bases each). The germline V gene encodes CDR1 SGHTA and CDR2 FQGNSA. Trimming stripped 1 base from V and 4 bases from J, with 17 bases between. This CDR3 spans 16 amino acids. CDR3 DNA sequence: TGTGCCAGCAGCTTAGACGGGGACGGGCGGCGATACGAGCAGTACTTC. As protein: CASSLDGDGRRYEQYF.

V usage is TRBV29-1 and J usage is TRBJ2-7, with unresolved D. V lost 4 bases and J lost 4, with 14 bases in between. The CDR3 is made up of 13 amino acids. Germline assignment: CDR1 SQVTM and CDR2 ANQGSEA. For the CDR3, the DNA is TGCAGCGTTGCTCATCGATTAAGGTACGAGCAGTACTTC. Translating it yields CSVAHRLRYEQYF.

This clonotype appeared once. This chain links TRBV19 with TRBJ1-2; D is unclear. From germline, CDR1 is LNHDA and CDR2 SQIVND (reference sequence). V was clipped by 2 bases and J by 2 bases, with 9 bases between them. This CDR3 comprises 14 residues. The CDR3 here is CASSILGINYGYTF. CDR3 DNA sequence: TGTGCCAGTAGTATACTAGGGATCAACTATGGCTACACCTTC.

About this clonotype itself: This may stem from a read error, because a much larger clone lies one nucleotide away. The J gene is TRBJ2-5, the V gene TRBV7-7; 11 bases fit TRBD1. The length of the CDR3 is 15 residues. Looked up from germline, CDR1 is SSHAT and CDR2 is FNYEAQ (reference sequence). The CDR3 coding sequence is TGCGCCGGCAGCCCGGGACAGGGGGAAGGGGAGACCCAGTACTTC. It specifies CAGSPGQGEGETQYF.

Remarks on this clonotype: This is likely a read error, given that the CDR3 carries no conserved phenylalanine or tryptophan at its end. Because the CDR3's place on the DNA is in doubt, the DNA is left out and the CDR3 is given as listed by TCRdb. The CDR3 loop is CASSLSGFTEALS. The rearrangement links TRBV7-3 to TRBJ1-1; the table calls TRBD1, which could not be checked here. The CDR3 sequence runs 13 residues, both termini included. Germline V CDR1 and CDR2: SGHTA, FQGTGA.

This clonotype was seen at least ten times. The chain carries TRBV29-1 and TRBJ1-5; 7 positions agree with TRBD1. Germline-derived CDR1 and CDR2 are SQVTM and ANQGSEA. The CDR3 extends over 13 amino acids. V lost 7 bases to trimming and J lost 3 bases; unmatched junction nucleotides: 6. The CDR3, as DNA: TGCAGCGCGTTGGGACAGCCCAATCAGCCCCAGCATTTT. This encodes CSALGQPNQPQHF.

This clonotype was detected a few times. This chain links TRBV19 with TRBJ1-5, with D maybe TRBD1 (5 bases). Trimming stripped 6 bases from V and 12 bases from J, with 24 bases between. Germline V gives CDR1 LNHDA, CDR2 SQIVND (reference sequence). The CDR3 is made up of 15 amino acids. CDR3 sequence (DNA): TGTGCCAGTAGAGACGATCGGCAGGGAAACCTGATCCAGCATTTT. Protein product: CASRDDRQGNLIQHF.

Only one count was recorded for this clonotype. The genes are TRBV19 and TRBJ1-3; 9 bases match TRBD1. The CDR3 extends over 18 amino acids. Germline CDR1 and CDR2: LNHDA and SQIVND (reference sequence). J was trimmed by 2 bases and V by 9 bases; bases with no gene match: 17. CDR3 sequence (DNA): TGTGCCAGCCAGTACTGGGTACAGGGGGCAAGGCCTGGAAACACCATATATTTT. The encoded protein is CASQYWVQGARPGNTIYF.

This clonotype showed up just once. V is TRBV29-1 and J is TRBJ1-2, with a weak D call TRBD1 (6 bases). The V and J ends lost 5 bases and 7 bases respectively, with 11 bases between them. Germline V gene data show CDR1 as SQVTM and CDR2 as ANQGSEA. CDR3 length: 11 amino acids. The DNA for the CDR3 is TGCAGCGTTTCGGGGGCAGCTGGCTACACCTTC. It yields the protein CSVSGAAGYTF.

At least ten counts were recorded for this clonotype. The V gene is TRBV12-3 or TRBV12-4, the J gene TRBJ1-1, with D unclear. The CDR3 runs 14 residues. V gave up 2 bases and J gave up 5 bases, with 12 bases separating them. The CDR3 coding sequence is TGTGCCAGCAGTTTATCGAGGGTTGGGACTGAAGCTTTCTTT. Translation: CASSLSRVGTEAFF.

The chain links TRBV20-1 to TRBJ1-6; 9 bases agree with TRBD1. The CDR3 loop spans 16 amino acids. With V trimmed by 0 bases and J by 5 bases, 5 bases remained unmatched. CDR1 is DFQATT and CDR2 is SNEGSKA in the germline V gene (reference sequence). This CDR3 is CSARDLRTGDNSPLHF. The CDR3 coding sequence is TGCAGTGCTAGAGATCTCAGGACAGGGGATAATTCACCCCTCCACTTT.

This clonotype was seen a few times. J is TRBJ1-2 and V is TRBV28; no clear D gene. V was pared by 3 bases and J by 2 bases, with 10 bases between. Germline V CDR1 and CDR2: MDHEN, SYDVKM. The CDR3 has 14 amino acids. CDR3 nucleotide sequence: TGTGCCAGCAGTTTCTCGGGAGGAAACTATGGCTACACCTTC. The encoded protein is CASSFSGGNYGYTF.